This is a list of T cell receptor beta chains from one sample in a study of blood T cell repertoires in COVID-19. TCRdb keeps only in-frame clones here, not all; method: immunoSEQ multiplex PCR. The sample has about 160,000 clones; around 85% are singletons. Sequenced material: peripheral blood. These receptors were collected from a woman aged 70-85 years with acute or convalescent COVID-19. CDR3s include the opening cysteine and the closing phenylalanine or tryptophan. The D gene is left open where the match is weak. Clone size is not always given. Where it is, it says once, few, many or a class for expanded clones.

15,TRBV6-5,TRBJ1-2,-,TRBD1,TGTGCCAGCAGTTACTCGCAGGGGGAGATCTATGGCTACACCTTC,CASSYSQGEIYGYTF
15,TRBV5-8,TRBJ1-1,-,TRBD1,TGTGCCAGCTCCCGACAGGGAAGCGTGAACACTGAAGCTTTCTTT,CASSRQGSVNTEAFF
13,TRBV3-1/TRBV3-2,TRBJ2-7,-,-,TGTGCCAGCAGCCTCCGGGAGCGCCACGAGCAGTACTTC,CASSLRERHEQYF
15,TRBV7-8,TRBJ1-1,-,TRBD1,TGTGCCAGCAGCACCCGACAGGGTAGTGGCACTGAAGCTTTCTTT,CASSTRQGSGTEAFF
17,TRBV28,TRBJ1-3,-,-,TGTGCCAGCAGTTTCTCAGGGCCGGGTAGCTCTGGAAACACCATATATTTT,CASSFSGPGSSGNTIYF
14,TRBV9,TRBJ1-6,-,TRBD1,TGTGCCAGCAGCGTCCAGGGGGCGGGTTCACCCCTCCACTTT,CASSVQGAGSPLHF
17,TRBV5-1,TRBJ1-4,once,-,TGCGCCAGCAGCTTGGTTTTTCAGGGGACAACTAATGAAAAACTGTTTTTT,CASSLVFQGTTNEKLFF
14,TRBV2,TRBJ1-2,-,-,TGTGCCAGCAGTGAAAGTCGAGGTCTGGCGGGCTACACCTTC,CASSESRGLAGYTF
15,TRBV9,TRBJ1-1,-,TRBD1,TGTGCCAGCGGTAAGGACAGGGAGGGAGGCACTGAAGCTTTCTTT,CASGKDREGGTEAFF
14,TRBV6-5,TRBJ2-7,once,TRBD1,TGTGCCAGCAGTAGGGGGACAGGGACCTACGAGCAGTACTTC,CASSRGTGTYEQYF
14,TRBV5-1,TRBJ1-1,-,-,TGCGCCAGCAGCCCCGGGATTTCGGGCTATGAAGCTTTCTTT,CASSPGISGYEAFF
15,TRBV29-1,TRBJ2-1,-,-,TGCAGCGTTGAAGAGGTAGCGAAGAGATACAATGAGCAGTTCTTC,CSVEEVAKRYNEQFF
14,TRBV6-5,TRBJ2-7,-,-,TGTGCCAGCAGTTACCAGGGGGGTCTCTACGAGCAGTACTTC,CASSYQGGLYEQYF
17,TRBV4-1,TRBJ2-5,-,-,TGCGCCAGCAGCCAAGCTCATGAAGGATCGAGGTGGGAGACCCAGTACTTC,CASSQAHEGSRWETQYF
12,TRBV2,TRBJ2-5,-,-,TGTGCCAGCAAAGCGGATCAAGAGACCCAGTACTTC,CASKADQETQYF
15,TRBV4-2,TRBJ1-2,-,TRBD1,TGTGCCAGCAGCCAGCCCGACAGGGAATTCTATGGCTACACCTTC,CASSQPDREFYGYTF
15,TRBV6-1,TRBJ1-6,-,TRBD1,TGTGCCAGCAGTGACATGACAGGGTCTAATTCACCCCTCCACTTT,CASSDMTGSNSPLHF
14,TRBV6-2/TRBV6-3,TRBJ1-2,-,-,TGTGCCAGCAGTAACTTCGTGCGGAGAGAGGGCTACACCTTC,CASSNFVRREGYTF
14,TRBV6-1,TRBJ1-5,-,-,TGTGCCAGCAGTGAATGGAGGCGATGGCAGCCCCAGCATTTT,CASSEWRRWQPQHF
14,TRBV5-4,TRBJ2-1,-,TRBD2,TGTGCCAGCAGTTTTGTTACTAGCGGGAATGAGCAGTTCTTC,CASSFVTSGNEQFF
16,TRBV5-5,TRBJ2-1,-,TRBD1,TGTGCCAGCAGCTTTACCGGGACAGGGGGCGGGGATGAGCAGTTCTTC,CASSFTGTGGGDEQFF
15,TRBV28,TRBJ1-4,-,TRBD1,TGTGCCAGCAGTTTAGCAGGGGGCGCGGGTGAAAAACTGTTTTTT,CASSLAGGAGEKLFF
13,TRBV5-4,TRBJ1-4,few,TRBD1,TGTGCCAGCAGCAGGGACAGTAATGAAAAACTGTTTTTT,CASSRDSNEKLFF
13,TRBV30,TRBJ1-6,once,TRBD1,TGTGCCTGGAGAGGGACAGCAAATTCACCCCTCCACTTT,CAWRGTANSPLHF
14,TRBV5-6,TRBJ2-7,-,TRBD1,TGTGCCAGCAGCCAAGGGACAGGGAAGTGGGAGCAGTACTTC,CASSQGTGKWEQYF
16,TRBV19,TRBJ2-6,-,-,TGTGCCAGTAGTGCCTTCTCAGGGGTCGGGGCCAACGTCCTGACTTTC,CASSAFSGVGANVLTF
16,TRBV27,TRBJ2-2,-,TRBD1,TGTGCCAGCAGATCCGGACAGGGGGAGGGCACCGGGGAGCTGTTTTTT,CASRSGQGEGTGELFF
13,TRBV24-1,TRBJ1-1,-,TRBD1,TGTGCCACCAGTCAGGCAGGGGGAATCGGAGCTTTCTTT,CATSQAGGIGAFF
14,TRBV30,TRBJ1-5,-,-,TGTGCCTGGAGTGTAAGGGGCGGCAATCAGCCCCAGCATTTT,CAWSVRGGNQPQHF